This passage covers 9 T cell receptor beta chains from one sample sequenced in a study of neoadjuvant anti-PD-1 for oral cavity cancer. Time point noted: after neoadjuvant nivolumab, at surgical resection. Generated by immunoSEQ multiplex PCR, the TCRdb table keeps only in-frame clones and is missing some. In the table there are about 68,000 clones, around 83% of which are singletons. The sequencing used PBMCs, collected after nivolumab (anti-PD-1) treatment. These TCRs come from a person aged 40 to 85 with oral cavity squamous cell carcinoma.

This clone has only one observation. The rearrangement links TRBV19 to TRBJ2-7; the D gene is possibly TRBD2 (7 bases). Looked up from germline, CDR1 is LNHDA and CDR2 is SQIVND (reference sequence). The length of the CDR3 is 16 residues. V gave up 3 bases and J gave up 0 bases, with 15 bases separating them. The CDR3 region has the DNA TGTGCCAGTAGTATTGGGGGGGCGCCAAGCTCCTACGAGCAGTACTTC. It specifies CASSIGGAPSSYEQYF. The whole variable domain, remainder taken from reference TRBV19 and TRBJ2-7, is DGGITQSPKYLFRKEGQNVTLSCEQNLNHDAMYWYRQDPGQGLRLIYYSQIVNDFQKGDIAEGYSVSREKKESFPLTVTSAQKNPTAFYLCASSIGGAPSSYEQYFGPGTRLTVT.

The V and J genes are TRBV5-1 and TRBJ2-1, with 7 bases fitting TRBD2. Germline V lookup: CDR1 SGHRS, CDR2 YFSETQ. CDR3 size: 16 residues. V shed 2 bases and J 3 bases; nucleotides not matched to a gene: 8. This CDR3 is CASSFGVRELYNEQFF. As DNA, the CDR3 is TGCGCCAGCAGCTTTGGAGTGCGGGAGCTCTACAATGAGCAGTTCTTC. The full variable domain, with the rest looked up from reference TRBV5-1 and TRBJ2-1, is KAGVTQTPRYLIKTRGQQVTLSCSPISGHRSVSWYQQTPGQGLQFLFEYFSETQRNKGNFPGRFSGRQFSNSRSEMNVSTLELGDSALYLCASSFGVRELYNEQFFGPGTRLTVL.

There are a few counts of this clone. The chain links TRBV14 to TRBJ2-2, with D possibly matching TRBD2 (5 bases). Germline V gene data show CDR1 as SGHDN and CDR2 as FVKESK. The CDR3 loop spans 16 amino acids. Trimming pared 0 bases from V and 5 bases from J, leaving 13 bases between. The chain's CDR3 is CASSQDIGKPTGELFF. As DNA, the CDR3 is TGTGCCAGCAGCCAAGATATCGGGAAACCGACCGGGGAGCTGTTTTTT.

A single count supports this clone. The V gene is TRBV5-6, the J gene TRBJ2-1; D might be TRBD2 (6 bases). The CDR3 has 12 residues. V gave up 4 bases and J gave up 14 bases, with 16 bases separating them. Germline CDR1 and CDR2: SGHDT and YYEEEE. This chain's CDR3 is CASSTLEGVEFF. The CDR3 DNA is TGTGCCAGCAGCACCTTGGAGGGAGTGGAGTTCTTC.

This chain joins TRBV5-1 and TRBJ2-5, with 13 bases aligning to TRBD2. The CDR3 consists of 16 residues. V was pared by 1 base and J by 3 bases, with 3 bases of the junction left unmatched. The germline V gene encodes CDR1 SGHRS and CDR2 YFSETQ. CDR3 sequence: CASSLRTSGSEETQYF. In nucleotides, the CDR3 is TGCGCCAGCAGCTTGCGGACTAGCGGGAGTGAAGAGACCCAGTACTTC. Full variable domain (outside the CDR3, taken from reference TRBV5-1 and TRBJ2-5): KAGVTQTPRYLIKTRGQQVTLSCSPISGHRSVSWYQQTPGQGLQFLFEYFSETQRNKGNFPGRFSGRQFSNSRSEMNVSTLELGDSALYLCASSLRTSGSEETQYFGPGTRLLVL.

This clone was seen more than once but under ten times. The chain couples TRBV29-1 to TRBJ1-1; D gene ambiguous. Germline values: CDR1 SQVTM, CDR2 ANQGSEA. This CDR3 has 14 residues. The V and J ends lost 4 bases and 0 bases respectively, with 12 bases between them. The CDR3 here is CSVGEAGLNTEAFF. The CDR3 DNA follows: TGCAGCGTTGGGGAGGCCGGATTGAACACTGAAGCTTTCTTT.

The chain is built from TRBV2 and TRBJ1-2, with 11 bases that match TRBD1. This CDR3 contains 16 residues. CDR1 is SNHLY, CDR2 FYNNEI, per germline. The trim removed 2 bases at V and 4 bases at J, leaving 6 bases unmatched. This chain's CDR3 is CASSEYRTGGIYGYTF. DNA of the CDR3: TGTGCCAGCAGTGAATATAGGACAGGGGGCATCTATGGCTACACCTTC.

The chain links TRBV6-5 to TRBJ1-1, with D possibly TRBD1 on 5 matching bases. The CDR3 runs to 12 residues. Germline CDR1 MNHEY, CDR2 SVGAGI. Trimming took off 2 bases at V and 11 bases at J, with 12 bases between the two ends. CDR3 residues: CASSYRGGGAFF. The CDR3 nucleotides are TGTGCCAGCAGTTACAGGGGCGGTGGGGCTTTCTTT.

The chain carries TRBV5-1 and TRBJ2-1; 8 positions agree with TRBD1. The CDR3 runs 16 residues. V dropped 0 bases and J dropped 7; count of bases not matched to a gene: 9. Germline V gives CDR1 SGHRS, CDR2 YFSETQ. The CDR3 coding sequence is TGCGCCAGCAGCTTGGGGGGAATGTGGACAGGGAATGAGCAGTTCTTC. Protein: CASSLGGMWTGNEQFF.